The 20 T cell receptor beta chains below were found in one sample sequenced in a study of T cells in Graves' hyperthyroidism and ophthalmopathy. What was amplified from RNA transcripts were TCR beta CDR3 regions. HTBI primers were the set used in a first-round RT-PCR of the TCR CDR3. TCRdb reanalysed the multiplex PCR reads using MiXCR and keeps one entry per CDR3 protein. The top ten hold just under 8% of the sample, which has about 420,000 distinct CDR3 sequences, roughly 14% seen once. Sequencing was performed on blood. These receptors all come from a woman aged 18-35 years with Graves' hyperthyroidism.

About this clonotype itself: At one boundary the junction diverges from the germline segment, which might be a read error. This chain connects TRBV27 to TRBJ2-5, with D tentatively TRBD2 (6 bases). The CDR3 extends over 14 amino acids. Germline assignment: CDR1 MNHEY and CDR2 SMNVEV (reference sequence). The CDR3 reads CASSFRVGGETQCF. The CDR3 nucleotides are TGTGCCAGCAGTTTTCGTGTTGGAGGGGAGACCCAGTGCTTC.

The chain combines TRBV24-1 with TRBJ2-2; 10 bases are shared with TRBD2. The CDR3 is 18 amino acids. The germline V gene encodes CDR1 KGHDR and CDR2 SFDVKD. Trimming took 4 bases from V and 3 from J; bases not matched to a gene: 10. The CDR3 region is CATSDPFSGGPHTGELFF. The CDR3 DNA sequence: TGTGCCACCAGTGACCCCTTTAGCGGGGGGCCTCACACCGGGGAGCTGTTTTTT.

This sequence joins TRBV6-1 and TRBJ1-6; no clear D gene. Germline V lookup: CDR1 MNHNS, CDR2 SASEGT. The V and J ends lost 10 bases and 8 bases respectively, with 18 bases between them. CDR3 size: 14 residues. CDR3: CATRRSGVDSPLHF. In DNA, the CDR3 is TGTGCCACCAGAAGGTCGGGAGTGGATTCACCCCTCCACTTT.

This clonotype was seen just once. This may stem from a read error, because a much larger clone lies one nucleotide away. The chain is built from TRBV18 and TRBJ2-3; D call uncertain. V was shortened by 2 bases and J by 5 bases, with 5 bases between the two germline ends. The germline CDR1 and CDR2 sequences are KGHSH and LQKENI. The CDR3 totals 12 residues. The CDR3 DNA reads TGTGCCAGCTCACCAATCATAGATACGCAGTATTTT. Protein: CASSPIIDTQYF.

This clonotype was seen many times. The chain employs TRBV29-1 and TRBJ1-1; D is unresolved. The CDR3 length is 14 residues. Trimming removed 8 bases from V and 1 base from J, with 17 bases in between. Germline V lookup: CDR1 SQVTM, CDR2 ANQGSEA. CDR3 loop: CSTKNSRPNTEAFF. The CDR3 nucleotides read TGCAGCACAAAAAATAGCAGGCCGAACACTGAAGCTTTCTTT.

On this clonotype: This may come from a read error, since a much larger clone is one base off. The genes are TRBV7-8 and TRBJ1-5, with 8 nucleotides matching TRBD1. V trimming: 1 base; J trimming: 3 bases; junction bases outside the gene matches: 8. The CDR3 extends over 17 amino acids. Germline CDR1 and CDR2: SGHVS and FQNEAQ. The CDR3 protein is CASSLDPGQGPNQPQHF. The DNA of the CDR3 is TGTGCCAGCAGCTTAGACCCCGGACAGGGTCCCAATCAGCCCCAGCATTTT.

V and J are TRBV7-6 and TRBJ1-5; D ambiguous. Trimming removed 2 bases from V and 3 bases from J, with 14 bases in between. CDR3 length: 16 amino acids. Germline assignment: CDR1 SGHVS and CDR2 FNYEAQ. The CDR3 region is CASSLSDQPDNQPQHF. The CDR3 region has the DNA TGTGCCAGCAGCTTATCAGATCAGCCCGACAATCAGCCCCAGCATTTT.

A few counts support this clonotype. The chain recombines TRBV15 with TRBJ1-2, with D hard to call. This CDR3 has 17 residues. CDR1 is LNHNV, CDR2 YYDKDF, per germline (reference sequence). The V gene lost 0 bases and the J gene lost 4 bases, with 18 bases spanning the gap. The CDR3 sequence: CATSRDSQDQRAYGYTF. Written as DNA, the CDR3 is TGTGCCACCAGCAGAGATTCTCAGGACCAACGGGCCTATGGCTACACCTTC.

The rearrangement links TRBV12-5 to TRBJ1-1; D unclear. The CDR3 has 15 amino acids. Trimming shortened V by 0 bases and J by 4 bases, and 12 bases separated the two germline ends. The germline gives CDR1 LGHNT, CDR2 FRNRAP. The CDR3 region is CASGLVISEATEAFF. CDR3 DNA: TGTGCTAGTGGTTTGGTAATTTCAGAGGCCACTGAAGCTTTCTTT.

This clonotype was recorded many times. The gene calls are TRBV20-1 and TRBJ2-7; D tentatively reads TRBD1 or TRBD2 (6 bases each). The germline gives CDR1 DFQATT, CDR2 SNEGSKA (reference sequence). Trimming cost V 6 bases and J 3 bases, with 15 bases left between them. This CDR3 spans 13 amino acids. The DNA for the CDR3 is TGCAGTGCCTCCTCGAGGGGGGTCTACGAGCAGTACTTC. Protein sequence: CSASSRGVYEQYF.

This clonotype was seen many times. The chain combines TRBV11-2 with TRBJ2-1; weak D call: TRBD2 (5 bases). The germline V and J ends were trimmed by 5 bases and 6 bases, with 11 bases remaining between them. The V gene's germline CDR1 is SGHAT and CDR2 FQNNGV. The CDR3 contains 13 residues. CDR3 in amino acids: CASSQRPVNEQFF. CDR3 bases: TGTGCCAGCAGCCAGCGGCCCGTCAATGAGCAGTTCTTC.

V and J are TRBV9 and TRBJ2-1, with D tentatively TRBD2 (6 bases). V lost 5 bases to trimming and J lost 8 bases, with 17 bases between them. Germline CDR1 SGDLS, CDR2 YYNGEE. The CDR3 has 14 amino acids. Here the CDR3 DNA reads TGTGCCAGCAGTTTCCGGGACTCCCACGATGAGCAGTTCTTC. Its protein product is CASSFRDSHDEQFF. Filled out from reference TRBV9 and TRBJ2-1, the complete variable domain reads DSGVTQTPKHLITATGQRVTLRCSPRSGDLSVYWYQQSLDQGLQFLIQYYNGEERAKGNILERFSAQQFPDLHSELNLSSLELGDSALYFCASSFRDSHDEQFFGPGTRLTVL.

At least ten counts were recorded for this clonotype. The rearrangement joins TRBV6-1 to TRBJ2-7; D is unresolved. The CDR3 is 14 residues long. Germline V gene sequence: CDR1 MNHNS, CDR2 SASEGT. Between the trimmed V and J ends, which lost 8 bases and 5 bases, there was a span of 19 bases. CDR3 bases: TGTGCCAGCGGGATCCACCGGAAGGTCGACGAGCAGTACTTC. This encodes CASGIHRKVDEQYF.

V and J are TRBV19 and TRBJ1-6; no definite D call. The V gene lost 9 bases and the J gene lost 19 bases, with 25 bases spanning the gap. The CDR3 loop spans 13 amino acids. Germline CDR1 and CDR2: LNHDA and SQIVND (reference sequence). Here the CDR3 reads CARGSGRGFTPHF. The CDR3 DNA is TGTGCCAGGGGGTCGGGGAGAGGATTCACCCCTCACTTT.

The chain uses TRBV7-9 and TRBJ2-3; D uncertain. Germline V lookup: CDR1 SEHNR, CDR2 FQNEAQ (reference sequence). This CDR3 has 19 residues. V lost 5 bases and J 4 bases, leaving 28 bases between the germline ends. Here the CDR3 reads CASSPRSLGMQTQSDTQYF. CDR3 nucleotide sequence: TGTGCCAGCAGCCCTCGTTCCCTCGGCATGCAAACACAGTCAGATACGCAGTATTTT.

This clonotype was counted many times. This rearrangement joins TRBV6-2 or TRBV6-3 to TRBJ2-7; no clear D. Germline values: CDR1 MNHEY, CDR2 SVGEGT. The CDR3 length is 13 residues. The V end lost 6 bases, the J end lost 0 bases, and 9 bases lay between the germline ends. CDR3 region: CASREHTSYEQYF. The CDR3 DNA follows: TGTGCCAGCAGGGAACATACCTCCTACGAGCAGTACTTC.

This clonotype was counted ten times or more. This sequence joins TRBV10-2 and TRBJ1-1, with a tentative D call TRBD1 (6 bases). From germline, CDR1 is WSHSY and CDR2 SAAADI. This CDR3 contains 15 residues. Trimming took off 6 bases at V and 5 bases at J, with 19 bases between the two ends. The CDR3 spells CASRDSGFVRTEAFF. As DNA, the CDR3 is TGCGCCAGCAGGGACAGTGGGTTCGTTCGGACTGAAGCTTTCTTT.

Ten or more counts support this clonotype. The rearrangement joins TRBV20-1 to TRBJ1-3; unclear D gene. Trimming took off 1 base at V and 0 bases at J, with 7 bases between the two ends. The CDR3 contains 14 residues. Per the germline V gene, CDR1 is DFQATT and CDR2 is SNEGSKA (reference sequence). CDR3 protein: CSARAAGSGNTIYF. The DNA for the CDR3 is TGCAGTGCTAGAGCTGCTGGCTCTGGAAACACCATATATTTT.

This clonotype appeared many times. The CDR3 bases are TGCGCCAGCAGCCAAGATCTTGAACTAGCGGGAGGGAATGAGCAGTTCTTC. Translation: CASSQDLELAGGNEQFF. The rearrangement uses TRBV4-1 and TRBJ2-1, with 13 bases aligning to TRBD2. The germline V gene has CDR1 MGHRA and CDR2 YSYEKL. The CDR3 is made up of 17 amino acids. Unmatched junction bases numbered 6, after V lost 0 bases and J lost 7 bases.

At least ten counts were recorded for this clonotype. The chain links TRBV6-1 to TRBJ1-6, with no clear D. Germline lookup yields CDR1 MNHNS and CDR2 SASEGT. CDR3 length: 12 residues. V was pared by 5 bases and J by 7 bases, with 6 bases between. The CDR3, as DNA: TGTGCCAGCAGTTTCAGGAATTCACCCCTCCACTTT. It yields the protein CASSFRNSPLHF.